Listed below are T cell receptor beta chains from one sample, sequenced in a study of T-cell reconstitution after alpha-beta-depleted transplantation in children. TCRdb ran MiXCR on the PCR reads and lists one entry per CDR3 protein. The sample includes approximately 170,000 distinct CDR3 sequences, 11% of them seen just once. The sequencing used PBMCs, collected before TCRalphabeta/CD19-depleted stem cell transplant. These receptor sequences come from a boy aged 2-15 years with acute myeloid leukemia, due to receive a stem cell transplant. Each CDR3 is given with its conserved first and last residue. Fields, in order: D gene, V gene, clone size, J gene, CDR3 DNA, CDR3 protein. The D gene is left open where the match is weak. Size values are once, few and many counts, or a class for expanded clones, and some rows have none.

d_gene: NA; v_gene: TRBV4-1; abundance: many; j_gene: TRBJ1-2; CDR3nt: TGCGCCAGCAGCCAAGGACAAAATAACTATGGCTACACCTTC; CDR3aa: CASSQGQNNYGYTF
d_gene: NA; v_gene: TRBV6-1; abundance: many; j_gene: TRBJ2-6; CDR3nt: TGTGCCAGCAGTCCCCGACAGGTCTCTGGGGCCAACGTCCTGACTTTC; CDR3aa: CASSPRQVSGANVLTF
d_gene: TRBD2; v_gene: TRBV2; abundance: many; j_gene: TRBJ2-3; CDR3nt: TGTGCCAGCAGTCCACCGGGACTAGCGGATACGCAGTATTTT; CDR3aa: CASSPPGLADTQYF
d_gene: NA; v_gene: TRBV7-8; abundance: few; j_gene: TRBJ2-7; CDR3nt: TGTGCCAGCAGCCCCCGGACAGCTCCTTACGAGCAGTACTTC; CDR3aa: CASSPRTAPYEQYF
d_gene: NA; v_gene: TRBV6-4; abundance: many; j_gene: TRBJ1-2; CDR3nt: TGTGCCAGCAGCGCAGGGGCCCTGGGTGGCTACACCTTC; CDR3aa: CASSAGALGGYTF
d_gene: NA; v_gene: TRBV27; abundance: many; j_gene: TRBJ1-1; CDR3nt: TGTGCCAGCAGTTTGGTCGGCAGGGCGGACACTGAAGCTTTCTTT; CDR3aa: CASSLVGRADTEAFF
d_gene: NA; v_gene: TRBV11-2; abundance: many; j_gene: TRBJ2-2; CDR3nt: TGTGCCAGCAGCTTAGTTGGCACCGGGGAGCTGTTTTTT; CDR3aa: CASSLVGTGELFF
d_gene: NA; v_gene: TRBV29-1; abundance: many; j_gene: TRBJ2-6; CDR3nt: TGCAGCGTTGGAGGTACTGGGGCCAACGTCCTGACTTTC; CDR3aa: CSVGGTGANVLTF
d_gene: NA; v_gene: TRBV3-2; abundance: many; j_gene: TRBJ2-3; CDR3nt: TGTGCCAGCAGCCCTGGACAAGCTTTCACAGATACGCAGTATTTT; CDR3aa: CASSPGQAFTDTQYF
d_gene: TRBD2; v_gene: TRBV5-4; abundance: NA; j_gene: TRBJ2-3; CDR3nt: TGTGCCAGCAGCTTAGGACTAGCGGGAGAAAACCGACCTGGAGATACGCAGTATTTT; CDR3aa: CASSLGLAGENRPGDTQYF
d_gene: NA; v_gene: TRBV5-5; abundance: many; j_gene: TRBJ2-1; CDR3nt: TGTGCCAGCAGCTTGGCCGGTTCAGGGAAACAGTTCTTC; CDR3aa: CASSLAGSGKQFF
d_gene: NA; v_gene: TRBV20-1; abundance: few; j_gene: TRBJ2-3; CDR3nt: TGCAGTGCTAGAGTTAGGGGGGGGGGCACAGATACGCAGTATTTT; CDR3aa: CSARVRGGGTDTQYF
d_gene: TRBD1; v_gene: TRBV3-1; abundance: few; j_gene: TRBJ1-6; CDR3nt: TGTGCCAGCAGCCAGGAATGGGGACAGGGATATTCACCCCTCCACTTT; CDR3aa: CASSQEWGQGYSPLHF
d_gene: TRBD2; v_gene: TRBV12-3/TRBV12-4; abundance: many; j_gene: TRBJ2-7; CDR3nt: TGTGCCAGCAGGGGGGGGAGAGCAACCTACGAGCAGTACTTC; CDR3aa: CASRGGRATYEQYF
d_gene: NA; v_gene: TRBV30; abundance: NA; j_gene: TRBJ2-3; CDR3nt: TGTGCCTGCGAGCCTGGACGGGACACAGATACGCAGTATTTT; CDR3aa: CACEPGRDTDTQYF
d_gene: TRBD2; v_gene: TRBV14; abundance: many; j_gene: TRBJ2-1; CDR3nt: TGTGCCAGCAGCCAAGGTCTAGCGGGTTCCTACAATGAGCAGTTCTTC; CDR3aa: CASSQGLAGSYNEQFF
d_gene: NA; v_gene: TRBV28; abundance: many; j_gene: TRBJ1-6; CDR3nt: TGTGCCAGCAGGCCCCGGATGTCCGGGGGGTCCCGGTACCGTTATAATTCACCCCTCCACTTT; CDR3aa: CASRPRMSGGSRYRYNSPLHF
d_gene: NA; v_gene: TRBV4-1; abundance: many; j_gene: TRBJ2-1; CDR3nt: TGCGCCAGCAGCCAAGGGACTATGGTTTCCTACAATGAGCAGTTCTTC; CDR3aa: CASSQGTMVSYNEQFF
d_gene: TRBD1; v_gene: TRBV7-8; abundance: many; j_gene: TRBJ2-3; CDR3nt: TGTGCCAGCAGCTGGCTTGGACAGGGTCGTGGGACAGATACGCAGTATTTT; CDR3aa: CASSWLGQGRGTDTQYF
d_gene: TRBD1; v_gene: TRBV4-2; abundance: many; j_gene: TRBJ2-2; CDR3nt: TGTGCCAGCAGCCAAGCGAGGACAGGGGGAACCACCGGGGAGCTGTTTTTT; CDR3aa: CASSQARTGGTTGELFF
d_gene: NA; v_gene: TRBV6-1; abundance: few; j_gene: TRBJ2-4; CDR3nt: TGTGCCAGCAGTGAAGGGGCACCATTTGCCAAAAACATTCAGTACTTC; CDR3aa: CASSEGAPFAKNIQYF
d_gene: NA; v_gene: TRBV29-1; abundance: many; j_gene: TRBJ2-5; CDR3nt: TGCAGCGTTGGGAAGGACCCGGGTGGGGAGACCCAGTACTTC; CDR3aa: CSVGKDPGGETQYF
d_gene: TRBD1; v_gene: TRBV5-1; abundance: few; j_gene: TRBJ2-5; CDR3nt: TGCGCCAGCAGCGCCGGGACAGGGATGATAGAGACCCAGTACTTC; CDR3aa: CASSAGTGMIETQYF
d_gene: NA; v_gene: TRBV6-2/TRBV6-3; abundance: many; j_gene: TRBJ2-1; CDR3nt: TGTGCCAGCAGTTACCGGACGGAGCAGTTCTTC; CDR3aa: CASSYRTEQFF
d_gene: NA; v_gene: TRBV29-1; abundance: NA; j_gene: TRBJ1-1; CDR3nt: TGCAGCGCCTCTTCATTCTCGAACACTGAAGCTTTCTTT; CDR3aa: CSASSFSNTEAFF
d_gene: NA; v_gene: TRBV6-1; abundance: many; j_gene: TRBJ1-2; CDR3nt: TGTGCCAGCAGTGAGTTCGGGGCTTGGGGCTACACCTTC; CDR3aa: CASSEFGAWGYTF
d_gene: TRBD2; v_gene: TRBV4-1; abundance: many; j_gene: TRBJ2-7; CDR3nt: TGCGCCAGCAGCCAAGAAGGAGGGTCTAGCGGGAGTCGGTACTACGAGCAGTACTTC; CDR3aa: CASSQEGGSSGSRYYEQYF
d_gene: TRBD1; v_gene: TRBV12-3/TRBV12-4; abundance: medium-sized; j_gene: TRBJ1-2; CDR3nt: TGTGCCAGCAGTCGCGTGGTAGGGACAGGGGTGTTTGGCTACACCTTC; CDR3aa: CASSRVVGTGVFGYTF
d_gene: NA; v_gene: TRBV12-3/TRBV12-4; abundance: many; j_gene: TRBJ2-1; CDR3nt: TGTGCCAGCAGCGTCACGGCTTTGGGCAATGAGCAGTTCTTC; CDR3aa: CASSVTALGNEQFF
d_gene: NA; v_gene: TRBV10-3; abundance: NA; j_gene: TRBJ2-6; CDR3nt: TGTGCCATCAGTACCCTCGACAGGAACGCTGGGGCCAACGTCCTGACTTTC; CDR3aa: CAISTLDRNAGANVLTF
d_gene: TRBD1; v_gene: TRBV7-9; abundance: many; j_gene: TRBJ1-1; CDR3nt: TGTGCCAGCAGCCACCCGACAGGGACGAACACTGAAGCTTTCTTT; CDR3aa: CASSHPTGTNTEAFF
d_gene: NA; v_gene: TRBV20-1; abundance: many; j_gene: TRBJ2-7; CDR3nt: TGCAGTGCTAGACACTTGGTGGGCCTACGGGTTTACGAGCAGTACTTC; CDR3aa: CSARHLVGLRVYEQYF
d_gene: NA; v_gene: TRBV9; abundance: many; j_gene: TRBJ2-1; CDR3nt: TGTGCCAGCAGCTCTCGGGACTGGTCCTACAATGAGCAGTTCTTC; CDR3aa: CASSSRDWSYNEQFF
d_gene: NA; v_gene: TRBV11-2; abundance: many; j_gene: TRBJ2-2; CDR3nt: TGTGCCAGCAGCCCTTCCAGTGGGACCGGGGAGCTGTTTTTT; CDR3aa: CASSPSSGTGELFF
d_gene: NA; v_gene: TRBV5-6; abundance: many; j_gene: TRBJ2-1; CDR3nt: TGTGCCAGCAGCCCTGGACTGGACAATGAGCAGTTCTTC; CDR3aa: CASSPGLDNEQFF
d_gene: NA; v_gene: TRBV3-1; abundance: many; j_gene: TRBJ2-1; CDR3nt: TGTGCCAGCAGCCCCCAACTTAATGGCGAGCAGTTCTTC; CDR3aa: CASSPQLNGEQFF
d_gene: NA; v_gene: TRBV19; abundance: many; j_gene: TRBJ1-3; CDR3nt: TGTGCCAGTAGTATCCTACCTGGAAACACCATATATTTT; CDR3aa: CASSILPGNTIYF
d_gene: NA; v_gene: TRBV6-2/TRBV6-3; abundance: many; j_gene: TRBJ2-7; CDR3nt: TGTGCCAGCAGTGTCGGGACACCTTCTTTGAGAGATACCTACGAGCAGTACTTC; CDR3aa: CASSVGTPSLRDTYEQYF
d_gene: NA; v_gene: TRBV7-7; abundance: many; j_gene: TRBJ2-5; CDR3nt: TGTGCTAGCAGCGGGGACAGTAGGGAGACCCAGTACTTC; CDR3aa: CASSGDSRETQYF
d_gene: NA; v_gene: TRBV12-3/TRBV12-4; abundance: many; j_gene: TRBJ1-6; CDR3nt: TGTGCCAGCAGTTTAGGGGCTTCACCCCTCCACTTT; CDR3aa: CASSLGASPLHF
d_gene: TRBD1; v_gene: TRBV2; abundance: few; j_gene: TRBJ1-6; CDR3nt: TGTGCCTCAACCGGGACAGATAATTCACCCCTCCACTTT; CDR3aa: CASTGTDNSPLHF
d_gene: NA; v_gene: TRBV7-3; abundance: many; j_gene: TRBJ2-1; CDR3nt: TGTGCCAGCAGCTTACTTGGGGGGCCATACAATGAGCAGTTCTTC; CDR3aa: CASSLLGGPYNEQFF
d_gene: TRBD1; v_gene: TRBV29-1; abundance: many; j_gene: TRBJ2-5; CDR3nt: TGCAGCGCAACAGGGGGCGGGGGACAAGAGACCCAGTACTTC; CDR3aa: CSATGGGGQETQYF
d_gene: TRBD1; v_gene: TRBV12-3/TRBV12-4; abundance: many; j_gene: TRBJ1-4; CDR3nt: TGTGCCAGCAGTTCGACAGGGGAGGGGGATGAAAAACTGTTTTTT; CDR3aa: CASSSTGEGDEKLFF
d_gene: NA; v_gene: TRBV7-7; abundance: NA; j_gene: TRBJ2-3; CDR3nt: TGTGCTAGCAGCTTATGGGACGCAGATACGCAGTATTTT; CDR3aa: CASSLWDADTQYF
d_gene: NA; v_gene: TRBV5-6; abundance: many; j_gene: TRBJ1-1; CDR3nt: TGTGCCAGCACCGCCTCCGGCAGGGAAGCTTTCTTT; CDR3aa: CASTASGREAFF
d_gene: NA; v_gene: TRBV3-1; abundance: many; j_gene: TRBJ1-1; CDR3nt: TGTGCCAGCAGCCAAGGACAGTGGAACACTGAAGCTTTCTTT; CDR3aa: CASSQGQWNTEAFF
d_gene: TRBD1; v_gene: TRBV7-2; abundance: many; j_gene: TRBJ1-6; CDR3nt: TGTGCCAGCAGCTGGACAGGGGCGAATTCACCCCTCCACTTT; CDR3aa: CASSWTGANSPLHF
d_gene: TRBD2; v_gene: TRBV20-1; abundance: many; j_gene: TRBJ2-1; CDR3nt: TGCAGTGCTAGTCTCTATTCTAGCGGGACTAACAATGAGCAGTTCTTC; CDR3aa: CSASLYSSGTNNEQFF
d_gene: TRBD2; v_gene: TRBV7-6; abundance: many; j_gene: TRBJ2-1; CDR3nt: TGTGCCAGCAGCACTGGACTAGCGGGAGCGCGCAATGAGCAGTTCTTC; CDR3aa: CASSTGLAGARNEQFF
d_gene: NA; v_gene: TRBV27; abundance: many; j_gene: TRBJ2-7; CDR3nt: TGTGCCAGCAGTTCCTCCTACGAGCAGTACTTC; CDR3aa: CASSSSYEQYF
d_gene: TRBD1; v_gene: TRBV20-1; abundance: many; j_gene: TRBJ1-1; CDR3nt: TGCAGTGCTGACCGACAGGGGGGACACACTGAAGCTTTCTTT; CDR3aa: CSADRQGGHTEAFF
d_gene: TRBD2; v_gene: TRBV24-1; abundance: many; j_gene: TRBJ2-3; CDR3nt: TGTGCCACCAGTGGCGGGGGAACAGATACGCAGTATTTT; CDR3aa: CATSGGGTDTQYF
d_gene: NA; v_gene: TRBV7-8; abundance: many; j_gene: TRBJ2-5; CDR3nt: TGTGCCAGCAGCGGCGGGGCGGGGTCCCGAGAGACCCAGTACTTC; CDR3aa: CASSGGAGSRETQYF
d_gene: TRBD1; v_gene: TRBV25-1; abundance: many; j_gene: TRBJ2-3; CDR3nt: TGTGCCAGCAGTGAATCAAGGGGGCCCCCCCCAGATACGCAGTATTTT; CDR3aa: CASSESRGPPPDTQYF